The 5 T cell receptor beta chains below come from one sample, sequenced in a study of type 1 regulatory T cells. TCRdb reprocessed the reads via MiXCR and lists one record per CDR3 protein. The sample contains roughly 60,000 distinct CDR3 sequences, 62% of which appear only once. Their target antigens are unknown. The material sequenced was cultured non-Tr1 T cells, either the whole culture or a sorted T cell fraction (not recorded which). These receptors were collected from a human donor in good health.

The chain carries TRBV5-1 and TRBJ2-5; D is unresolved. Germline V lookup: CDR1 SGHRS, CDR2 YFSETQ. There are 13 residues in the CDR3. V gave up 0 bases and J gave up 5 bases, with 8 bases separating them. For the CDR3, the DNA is TGCGCCAGCAGCTTGGCGGAAGGGGAGACCCAGTACTTC. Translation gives CASSLAEGETQYF.

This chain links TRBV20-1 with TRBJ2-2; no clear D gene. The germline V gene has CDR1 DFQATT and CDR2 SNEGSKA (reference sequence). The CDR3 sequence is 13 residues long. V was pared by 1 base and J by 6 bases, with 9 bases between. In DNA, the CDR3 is TGCAGTGCTAGAGTTCCTGGTGCCGGGGAGCTGTTTTTT. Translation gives CSARVPGAGELFF.

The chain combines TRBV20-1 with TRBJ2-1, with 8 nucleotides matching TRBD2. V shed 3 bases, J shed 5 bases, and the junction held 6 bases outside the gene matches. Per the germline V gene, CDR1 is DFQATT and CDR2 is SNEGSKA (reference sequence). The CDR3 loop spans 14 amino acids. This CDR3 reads CSASPLAGNNEQFF. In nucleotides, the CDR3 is TGCAGTGCTAGCCCCCTAGCGGGTAACAATGAGCAGTTCTTC.

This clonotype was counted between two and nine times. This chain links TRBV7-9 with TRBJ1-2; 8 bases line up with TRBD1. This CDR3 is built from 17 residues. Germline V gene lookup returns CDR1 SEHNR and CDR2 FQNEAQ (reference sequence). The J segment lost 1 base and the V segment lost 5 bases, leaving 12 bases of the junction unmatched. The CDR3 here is CASSRRPGTGVNYGYTF. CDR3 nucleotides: TGTGCCAGCAGCCGGCGACCCGGGACAGGAGTTAACTATGGCTACACCTTC.

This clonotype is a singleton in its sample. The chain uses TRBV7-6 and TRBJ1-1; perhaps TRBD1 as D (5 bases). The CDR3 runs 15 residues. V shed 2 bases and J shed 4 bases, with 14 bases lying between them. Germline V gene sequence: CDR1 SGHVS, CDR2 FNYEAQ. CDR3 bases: TGTGCCAGCAGCTTAACCCCTCAGGGAGCCACTGAAGCTTTCTTT. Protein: CASSLTPQGATEAFF.